This TCR beta chain was sequenced in a study of blood T cell repertoires in COVID-19. Study-level information: The cDNA or gDNA used as material had been derived from T cells, B-cell-depleted T cells, or PBMCs.

Patients from Seattle were sampled longitudinally, starting during active infection. This CDR3 is 16 amino acids long. V lost 4 bases to trimming and J lost 3 bases; unmatched junction nucleotides: 10. The V gene's germline CDR1 is MDHEN and CDR2 SYDVKM. As processed by the authors: Estimated nucleated cell counts came from reference gene primer amplification. Using immunoSEQ multiplex PCR, the repertoire was profiled, and TCRdb retains in-frame clones only, with some absent. From that table come the V and J calls and clone size; the DNA was used to work out D and trimming. The sample includes hundreds of thousands of clones, over 70% seen only once; the top ten take 6% to 7%.

V usage is TRBV28 and J usage is TRBJ2-7; 9 bases line up with TRBD2. Specimen: peripheral blood. The sequence was collected from a woman aged 50 to 60 with COVID-19, enrolled during active disease. The CDR3 here is CASSSPQREVLYEQYF. The DNA for the CDR3 is TGTGCCAGCAGTTCTCCTCAGCGGGAGGTCCTCTACGAGCAGTACTTC.